The entry below gives a single T cell receptor beta chain sequence along with its context. The record originates from a study of T cells after yellow fever vaccination. TCRdb re-called the 5' RACE reads through MiXCR, storing one row per CDR3 protein. There are some 350,000 distinct CDR3 sequences in the sample; approximately 5.7% occur only once, and 15% lies in the top ten. The receptor was isolated from a man younger than 40 who received the YFV17D yellow fever vaccine. Here the sequenced sample was PBMCs, taken 5 days after the yellow fever booster vaccination.

In DNA form, the CDR3 reads TGCGCCAGCAGCCCCTGGGGGGGGGAAGAGACTGAAGCTTTCTTT. Its protein product is CASSPWGGEETEAFF. The chain recombines TRBV4-3 with TRBJ1-1, with D possibly being TRBD1 (5 bases). CDR1 is LGHNA, CDR2 YSLEER, per germline. The CDR3 runs to 15 residues. V lost 4 bases and J lost 5, with 17 bases in between.